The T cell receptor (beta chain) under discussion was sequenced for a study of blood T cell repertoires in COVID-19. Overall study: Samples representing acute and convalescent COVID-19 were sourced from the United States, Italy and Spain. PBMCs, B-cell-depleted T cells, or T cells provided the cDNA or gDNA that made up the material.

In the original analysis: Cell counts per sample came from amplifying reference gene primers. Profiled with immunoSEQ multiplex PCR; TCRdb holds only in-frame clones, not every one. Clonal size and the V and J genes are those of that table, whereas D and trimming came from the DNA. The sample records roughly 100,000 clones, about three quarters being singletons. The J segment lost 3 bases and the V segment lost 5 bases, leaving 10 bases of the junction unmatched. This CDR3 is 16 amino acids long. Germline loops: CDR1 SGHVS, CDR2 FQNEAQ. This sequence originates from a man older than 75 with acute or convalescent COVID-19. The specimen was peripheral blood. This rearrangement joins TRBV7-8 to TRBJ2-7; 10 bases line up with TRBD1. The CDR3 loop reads CASSQRQTGGLYEQYF. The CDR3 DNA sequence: TGTGCCAGCAGCCAACGCCAGACAGGGGGCCTCTACGAGCAGTACTTC.